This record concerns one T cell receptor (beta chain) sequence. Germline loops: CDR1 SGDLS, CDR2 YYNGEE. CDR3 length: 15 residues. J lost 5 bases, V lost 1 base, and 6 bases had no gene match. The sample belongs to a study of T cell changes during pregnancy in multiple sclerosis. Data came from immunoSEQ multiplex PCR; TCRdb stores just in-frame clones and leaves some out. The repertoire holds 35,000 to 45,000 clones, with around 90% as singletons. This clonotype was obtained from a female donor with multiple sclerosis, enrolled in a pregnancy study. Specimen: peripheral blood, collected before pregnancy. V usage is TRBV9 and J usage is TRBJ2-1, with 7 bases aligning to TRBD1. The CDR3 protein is CASSVSGQPNNEQFF. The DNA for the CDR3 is TGTGCCAGCAGCGTATCGGGACAGCCAAACAATGAGCAGTTCTTC.